The clone carrying this TCR beta chain was picked up one time. Sequencing was performed with immunoSEQ multiplex PCR; in TCRdb, only in-frame clones are kept and a portion is missing. The data show roughly 200,000 clones, with 82% seen just once and 7.8% held by the top ten. The germline V gene encodes CDR1 LNHDA and CDR2 SQIVND (reference sequence). Trimming pared 4 bases from V and 1 base from J, leaving 13 bases between. CDR3 size: 16 residues. This record belongs to a study of blood T cell repertoires in COVID-19. The rearrangement links TRBV19 to TRBJ2-2, with TRBD2 as a possible D gene (5 bases). The receptor was derived from a woman aged 55-70 years with COVID-19, enrolled during active disease. The sequencing sample was made of peripheral blood. The DNA of the CDR3 is TGTGCCAGTAGTACCCCTTTTGGAGGGAACACCGGGGAGCTGTTTTTT. It yields the protein CASSTPFGGNTGELFF.